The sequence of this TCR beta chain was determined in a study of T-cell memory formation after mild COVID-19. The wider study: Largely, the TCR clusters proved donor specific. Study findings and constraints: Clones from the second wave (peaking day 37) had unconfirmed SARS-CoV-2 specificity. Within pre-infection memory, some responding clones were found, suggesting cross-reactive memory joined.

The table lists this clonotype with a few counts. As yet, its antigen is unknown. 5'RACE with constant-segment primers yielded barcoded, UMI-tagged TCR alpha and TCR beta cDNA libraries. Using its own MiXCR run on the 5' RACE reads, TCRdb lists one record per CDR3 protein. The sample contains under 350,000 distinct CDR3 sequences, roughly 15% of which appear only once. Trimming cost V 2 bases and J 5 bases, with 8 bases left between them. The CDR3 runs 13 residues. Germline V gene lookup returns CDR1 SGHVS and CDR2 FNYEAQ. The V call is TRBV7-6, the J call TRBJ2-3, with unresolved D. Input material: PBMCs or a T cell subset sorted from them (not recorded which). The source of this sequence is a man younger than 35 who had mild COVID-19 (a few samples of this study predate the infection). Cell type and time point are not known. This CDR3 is CASSLLQRDTQYF. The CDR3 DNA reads TGTGCCAGCAGCTTACTACAGAGAGATACGCAGTATTTT.